In this sample, the clone carrying this TCR beta chain turned up many times. The study tagged each TCR cDNA molecule with a unique molecular identifier. Via MiXCR, TCRdb re-called the 5' RACE reads, giving one row per CDR3 protein. Of about 35,000 distinct CDR3 sequences in the sample, approximately 3.1% were seen once. Germline-derived CDR1 and CDR2 are MNHEY and SMNVEV (reference sequence). With 4 bases removed from V and 1 base from J, the gap between germline ends came to 13 bases. This CDR3 region has 15 residues. These data originate in a study of spatial heterogeneity in lung cancer. Study summary: TCR and UMI combinations that were unique each appeared, on average, more than ten times in raw reads.

Described time point: sample taken at primary tumor resection. There were roughly 78 donors, all of them untreated patients with early-stage non-small cell lung cancer. Whole RNA from tumor, nontumor lung or frozen PBMC was sequenced unsorted. The chain carries TRBV27 and TRBJ2-5; no firm D call. The sample here was normal lung tissue next to the tumor, taken at surgery. This TCR came from a male donor with early-stage non-small cell lung cancer. The CDR3: CASSSWKGFQETQYF. CDR3 coding DNA: TGTGCCAGCAGTTCATGGAAGGGCTTCCAAGAGACCCAGTACTTC.